This is a list of T cell receptor beta chains from one sample in a study of cytomegalovirus exposure and HLA in healthy donors. Assay used: immunoSEQ multiplex PCR; TCRdb lists only in-frame clones, some missing. The top ten hold roughly 6% of the sample, which has about 110,000 clones, roughly 82% seen once. The material sequenced was PBMCs. The receptors come from a woman aged 45-65 years in good health and CMV-seropositive. CDR3s include the opening cysteine and the closing phenylalanine or tryptophan. A D gene is named only where the DNA matches it firmly. Clone size is stated in some rows and not others, as once, few, many or a class when expanded.

clone size	V gene	D gene	J gene	CDR3 DNA	CDR3 protein
NA	TRBV5-1	NA	TRBJ1-2	TGCGCCAGCAGCTTAGATAGTCCAAACTATGGCTACACCTTC	CASSLDSPNYGYTF
NA	TRBV6-4	NA	TRBJ1-1	TGTGCCAGCACGGCGGGGACCGGAGGGAACACTGAAGCTTTCTTT	CASTAGTGGNTEAFF
NA	TRBV7-3	NA	TRBJ2-2	TGTGCCAGCAGTTTAGGGGGGGACAACACCGGGGAGCTGTTTTTT	CASSLGGDNTGELFF
NA	TRBV5-6	TRBD1	TRBJ2-7	TGTGCCAGCAGCTTGGTAATGGGACAGGGAGTCTACGAGCAGTACTTC	CASSLVMGQGVYEQYF
NA	TRBV4-1	NA	TRBJ2-3	TGCGCCAGCAGCCAAGATCTCGGACTAAGTACAGATACGCAGTATTTT	CASSQDLGLSTDTQYF
NA	TRBV7-8	NA	TRBJ1-1	TGTGCCAGCAGCTTAGCGTACGGCACTGAAGCTTTCTTT	CASSLAYGTEAFF
NA	TRBV7-2	NA	TRBJ2-1	TGTGCCAGCAGCCCTCGCGGTAGTCCCTACAATGAGCAGTTCTTC	CASSPRGSPYNEQFF
NA	TRBV7-9	NA	TRBJ2-1	TGTGCCAGCAGCTGGGACACGAGGTACTCCTACAATGAGCAGTTCTTC	CASSWDTRYSYNEQFF
NA	TRBV6-6	NA	TRBJ1-4	TGTGCCAGCAGTCCCTCAGGAGGGGTCACTAATGAAAAACTGTTTTTT	CASSPSGGVTNEKLFF
NA	TRBV11-2	TRBD2	TRBJ2-5	TGTGCCAGCAGCTTAGATGGACTAGCGGGGGGTCCGGGGGCCCAGTACTTC	CASSLDGLAGGPGAQYF
NA	TRBV19	NA	TRBJ1-5	TGTGCCAGTGTATGGGGGCGCGGCAATCAGCCCCAGCATTTT	CASVWGRGNQPQHF
NA	TRBV6-1	TRBD2	TRBJ2-3	TGTGCCAGCAGTTTACTAGCGGGGGTAGATACGCAGTATTTT	CASSLLAGVDTQYF
NA	TRBV7-3	TRBD2	TRBJ2-1	TGTGCCAGCAGCTCAGCGGGGGCTTACAATGAGCAGTTCTTC	CASSSAGAYNEQFF
NA	TRBV6-1	TRBD2	TRBJ2-5	TGTTCAGTAACTAGCGGGGCAGAGACCCAGTACTTC	CSVTSGAETQYF
NA	TRBV11-2	TRBD2	TRBJ2-3	TGTGCCAGCAGCTTAGTAGCGGGGTACACAGATACGCAGTATTTT	CASSLVAGYTDTQYF
NA	TRBV5-6	TRBD1	TRBJ2-7	TGTGCCAGCAGCTTGTGGGACAGATACGAGCAGTACTTC	CASSLWDRYEQYF
NA	TRBV28	NA	TRBJ1-3	TGTGCCAGCCAAAAGTTTGGGGGGTTTGGAAACACCATATATTTT	CASQKFGGFGNTIYF
NA	TRBV5-6	NA	TRBJ1-2	TGTGCCAGCACCCCTTCCAGTTCCTATGGCTACACCTTC	CASTPSSSYGYTF
NA	TRBV4-1	TRBD1	TRBJ1-5	TGCGCCAGCAGCCAACCACAGGGGGCCCTTGATCAGCCCCAGCATTTT	CASSQPQGALDQPQHF
few	TRBV28	NA	TRBJ1-6	TGTGCCAGCAGTTCCGCGGAGGAATATAATTCACCCCTCCACTTT	CASSSAEEYNSPLHF
once	TRBV27	TRBD2	TRBJ2-2	TGTGCCAGCACCCTCCGGTCCGGGGGGGGACCCGGGGAGCTGTTTTTT	CASTLRSGGGPGELFF
once	TRBV9	NA	TRBJ1-2	TGTGCCAGCTGGAACGGAGGGAATGGCTACACCTTC	CASWNGGNGYTF
NA	TRBV7-2	NA	TRBJ2-2	TGTGCCAGTCAGACACCCAACACCGGGGAGCTGTTTTTT	CASQTPNTGELFF
NA	TRBV9	TRBD2	TRBJ2-7	TGTGCCAGCAGCGGCCGGAGGCTAGCGGGTATCTACGAGCAGTACTTC	CASSGRRLAGIYEQYF
once	TRBV30	TRBD1	TRBJ1-1	TGTGCCTGGGCCTCGGGACAGGGGGTGTCATTCACTGAAGCTTTCTTT	CAWASGQGVSFTEAFF
NA	TRBV4-2	TRBD1	TRBJ1-5	TGTGCCAGCAGCTCGGACAGGGACAATCAGCCCCAGCATTTT	CASSSDRDNQPQHF
once	TRBV7-3	TRBD2	TRBJ2-2	TGTGCCAGCAGCCCCTCGTTAGGACTAGCGGGGGGTCCCAGGACCGGGGAGCTGTTTTTT	CASSPSLGLAGGPRTGELFF
NA	TRBV7-2	NA	TRBJ1-5	TGTGCCAGCAGCTACGACAGGAGCAATCAGCCCCAGCATTTT	CASSYDRSNQPQHF
NA	TRBV25-1	NA	TRBJ1-6	TGTGCCAGCAGTGACACGACAGCGGGAGGGTATTCACCCCTCCACTTT	CASSDTTAGGYSPLHF
NA	TRBV27	NA	TRBJ1-4	TGTGCCAGCAGCAACGGCCGGGGAAATGAAAAACTGTTTTTT	CASSNGRGNEKLFF
NA	TRBV29-1	NA	TRBJ1-2	TGCAGCGTTGCTCCCCCCCAGGGGCGCGTCTATGGCTACACCTTC	CSVAPPQGRVYGYTF
NA	TRBV7-2	TRBD2	TRBJ2-3	TGTGCCAGCTGTAGCGGGGGCTACACAGATACGCAGTATTTT	CASCSGGYTDTQYF
once	TRBV28	TRBD1	TRBJ1-2	TGTGCCAGCAGTCGCCGGGACAGAGCGAATGGCTACACCTTC	CASSRRDRANGYTF
once	TRBV6-4	TRBD2	TRBJ2-1	TGTGCCAGCAGCGTACTAGCGGGGGTATCGAGTGGAAATGAGCAGTTCTTC	CASSVLAGVSSGNEQFF
NA	TRBV18	NA	TRBJ2-1	TGTGCCAGCTCCCAGGGTCCTTCTTACAATGAGCAGTTCTTC	CASSQGPSYNEQFF
NA	TRBV7-3	TRBD1	TRBJ2-2	TGTGCCAGCAGCAAACAGGGGTCCTCGAACACCGGGGAGCTGTTTTTT	CASSKQGSSNTGELFF
NA	TRBV10-3	TRBD1	TRBJ1-4	TGTGCCATCAGCTCACAGGGGGCGGATGAAAAACTGTTTTTT	CAISSQGADEKLFF
NA	TRBV19	TRBD2	TRBJ2-3	TGTGCCAGTAGGGCTAGCGGGGGGACTAGCACAGATACGCAGTATTTT	CASRASGGTSTDTQYF
NA	TRBV4-1	NA	TRBJ1-3	TGCGCCAGCAGCCAAGGGACATCAGACGCCTTCTCTGGAAACACCATATATTTT	CASSQGTSDAFSGNTIYF
NA	TRBV2	NA	TRBJ2-7	TGTGCCACCGAGGACACCAGCTCCTACGAGCAGTACTTC	CATEDTSSYEQYF
NA	TRBV19	TRBD2	TRBJ2-2	TGTGCCAGTAGTAATCGACTAGCGGGGAGGACCGGGGAGCTGTTTTTT	CASSNRLAGRTGELFF
once	TRBV6-9	TRBD1	TRBJ2-7	TGTGCCAGCAGTAAACCACCCGGGGCCGGGACAGGGTCCTACGAGCAGTACTTC	CASSKPPGAGTGSYEQYF
few	TRBV10-3	NA	TRBJ1-5	TGTGCCATCAGTGAATTCGGGGGGGCAACACAGCCCCAGCATTTT	CAISEFGGATQPQHF
NA	TRBV18	NA	TRBJ2-5	TGTGCCAGCTCCCTCGCGGCTAGTCAAGAGACCCAGTACTTC	CASSLAASQETQYF
NA	TRBV27	TRBD1	TRBJ2-7	TGTGCCAGCAGTTTTGGAGTTGGGGGACAGCTTACTGACGAGCAGTACTTC	CASSFGVGGQLTDEQYF
NA	TRBV7-2	NA	TRBJ2-1	TGTGCCAGCAGCTTAGTAGCAGGGCCTCCGGGCAATGAGCAGTTCTTC	CASSLVAGPPGNEQFF
NA	TRBV7-2	NA	TRBJ2-3	TGTGCCAGCAGCTTCGGCGGGAGCACAGATACGCAGTATTTT	CASSFGGSTDTQYF
NA	TRBV7-9	NA	TRBJ1-4	TGTTCCAGCAGCTTCACAACTAATGAAAAACTGTTTTTT	CSSSFTTNEKLFF
NA	TRBV28	NA	TRBJ1-2	TGTGCCAGCAGTTTAGGGGGGTGGGGCCCTGGGGTAAACTATGGCTACACCTTC	CASSLGGWGPGVNYGYTF
NA	TRBV28	NA	TRBJ2-1	TGTGCCAGCAGCCCCCAGCAGGGCTCCTACAATGAGCAGTTCTTC	CASSPQQGSYNEQFF